Presented here are 20 T cell receptor beta chains from one specimen sequenced in a study of T-cell reconstitution after alpha-beta-depleted transplantation in children. Molecular barcoding with unique molecular identifiers was used for the TCRbeta library. TCRdb re-called the PCR reads with MiXCR, one entry per CDR3 protein. The table has about 240,000 distinct CDR3 sequences, 12% seen once. Specimen: PBMCs from the stem cell graft donor, collected from the stem cell graft. The receptors stem from a human donor who donated a stem cell graft to a child with acute lymphoblastic leukemia.

This clonotype was observed at least ten times. J is TRBJ2-3 and V is TRBV29-1; 9 bases are a match to TRBD1. The germline V gene encodes CDR1 SQVTM and CDR2 ANQGSEA. This CDR3 spans 14 amino acids. V shed 6 bases, J shed 3 bases, and the junction held 7 bases outside the gene matches. CDR3 region: CSVPGQGGTDTQYF. The CDR3 bases are TGCAGCGTCCCGGGACAGGGTGGGACAGATACGCAGTATTTT.

This clonotype was detected ten times or more. V is TRBV3-1 and J is TRBJ2-3; D call uncertain. Germline CDR1 and CDR2: LGHDT and YNNKEL (reference sequence). Trimming removed 1 base at V and 10 bases at J, with 9 bases between. The CDR3 is 12 residues long. The CDR3 region is CASSQGLQPQYF. CDR3 coding DNA: TGTGCCAGCAGCCAAGGGCTCCAACCGCAGTATTTT.

This clonotype was found many times. This chain links TRBV5-1 with TRBJ2-3, with 7 positions matching TRBD2. Unmatched junction bases numbered 7, after V lost 3 bases and J lost 0 bases. Germline CDR1 and CDR2: SGHRS and YFSETQ. CDR3 length: 16 residues. CDR3 sequence reads: CASSSQLAFSTDTQYF. The DNA of the CDR3 is TGCGCCAGCAGCTCCCAACTAGCGTTTAGCACAGATACGCAGTATTTT.

This clonotype occurred many times. The chain has TRBV6-5 and TRBJ2-1; D is perhaps TRBD1 or TRBD2 (5 bases each). CDR3 length: 15 residues. Trimming took 2 bases from V and 3 from J, leaving 11 bases between them. Per the germline V gene, CDR1 is MNHEY and CDR2 is SVGAGI. The CDR3 DNA reads as TGTGCCAGCAGTTACGGGGGAACGGTCTACAATGAGCAGTTCTTC. This codes for CASSYGGTVYNEQFF.

In this sample, this clonotype turned up many times. This chain joins TRBV5-5 and TRBJ2-7; 9 nucleotides align to TRBD1. Germline lookup yields CDR1 SGHKS and CDR2 YYEKEE (reference sequence). The length of the CDR3 is 16 residues. Trimming cost V 4 bases and J 5 bases; bases outside gene matches: 13. CDR3 DNA sequence: TGTGCCAGCAGCCCACCACCGACAGGGGGGAAAGACGAGCAGTACTTC. It yields the protein CASSPPPTGGKDEQYF.

This clonotype appeared a few times. The rearrangement uses TRBV19 and TRBJ2-3, with a possible D match to TRBD2 (5 bases). Germline CDR1 LNHDA, CDR2 SQIVND (reference sequence). With 7 bases removed from V and 5 bases from J, the gap between germline ends came to 16 bases. This CDR3 is built from 14 residues. CDR3 amino acids: CASTPDWLGDTQYF. The CDR3 coding sequence is TGTGCCAGTACTCCGGACTGGCTGGGAGATACGCAGTATTTT.

This clonotype was counted a few times. The V gene is TRBV21-1, the J gene TRBJ1-5; TRBD1, the D gene given by the table, was not confirmed from the DNA. TRBV21-1 is listed as a pseudogene. There are 20 residues in the CDR3. The CDR3 bases are TGTGCCAGCAGCAAAGAAGGGGACCGGACAGGGGAGATGAGTGATAAGCCCCAGCATTTT. The encoded protein is CASSKEGDRTGEMSDKPQHF.

This clonotype was seen ten or more times. This chain uses TRBV6-5 with TRBJ2-4; TRBD1 is a possible D gene (5 bases). V lost 0 bases to trimming and J lost 0 bases, with 9 bases between them. Germline CDR1 is MNHEY and CDR2 is SVGAGI. The CDR3 totals 16 residues. As DNA, the CDR3 is TGTGCCAGCAGTTACTCGGACATAATAGCCAAAAACATTCAGTACTTC. Its protein is CASSYSDIIAKNIQYF.

This clonotype was counted ten times or more. The chain combines TRBV4-2 with TRBJ2-2, with D perhaps TRBD1 or TRBD2 (6 bases each). V was shortened by 4 bases and J by 4 bases, with 16 bases between the two germline ends. Per germline, CDR1 LGHNA and CDR2 YNFKEQ. The CDR3 has 16 residues. The CDR3 spells CASSPGHGRGTGELFF. As DNA, the CDR3 is TGTGCCAGCAGCCCGGGACACGGGAGAGGCACCGGGGAGCTGTTTTTT.

The table lists this clonotype with many counts. V is TRBV4-2 and J is TRBJ2-7; TRBD2 is a possible D gene (5 bases). Germline V gene data show CDR1 as LGHNA and CDR2 as YNFKEQ. This CDR3 is built from 17 residues. The V and J ends lost 1 base and 2 bases respectively, with 18 bases between them. The CDR3: CASSQAGFTLDTYEQYF. The CDR3 bases are TGTGCCAGCAGCCAAGCGGGATTCACCCTCGACACCTACGAGCAGTACTTC.

This clonotype was recorded many times. This chain links TRBV6-2 or TRBV6-3 with TRBJ1-5; 7 bases are a match to TRBD1. The ends lost 7 bases at V and 6 bases at J; junction bases unmatched: 9. Germline CDR1 is MNHEY and CDR2 is SVGEGT. The CDR3 has 14 amino acids. CDR3 sequence: CASTTGTEAQPQHF. In DNA form, the CDR3 reads TGTGCCAGCACTACCGGGACAGAGGCTCAGCCCCAGCATTTT.

This clonotype was recorded many times. This chain uses TRBV10-3 with TRBJ2-7; D perhaps matches TRBD2 (5 bases). Trimming cost V 3 bases and J 5 bases, with 11 bases left between them. The CDR3 is made up of 13 amino acids. Germline V lookup: CDR1 ENHRY, CDR2 SYGVKD. CDR3 loop: CAISDGVSNEQYF. DNA of the CDR3: TGTGCCATCAGTGACGGGGTGTCCAACGAGCAGTACTTC.

This clonotype has a count of ten or more. V usage is TRBV20-1 and J usage is TRBJ1-3, with 9 bases that match TRBD1. This CDR3 has 14 residues. With 6 bases clipped from V and 3 bases from J, the junction kept 6 bases outside the gene matches. CDR1 is DFQATT and CDR2 is SNEGSKA in the germline V gene (reference sequence). CDR3 nucleotides: TGCAGTGCCACCGGGACAGGGTATGGAAACACCATATATTTT. Residues: CSATGTGYGNTIYF.

In regard to this clonotype: Being one base from a much bigger clone, this may be a read error. The chain is built from TRBV7-3 and TRBJ2-1; tentatively, D is TRBD1 or TRBD2 (7 bases each). The CDR3 totals 15 residues. The V gene's germline CDR1 is SGHTA and CDR2 FQGTGA. CDR3 sequence (DNA): TGTGCCAGCCGCTTAAGCGGGACAGCCTACAATGAGCAGTTCTTC. Encoded protein: CASRLSGTAYNEQFF.

The table lists this clonotype with many counts. The chain joins TRBV27 to TRBJ2-7; 8 bases fit TRBD1. V shed 0 bases, J shed 5 bases, and the junction held 3 bases outside the gene matches. Per germline, CDR1 MNHEY and CDR2 SMNVEV (reference sequence). The CDR3 length is 14 residues. CDR3 sequence: CASSLSYRGDEQYF. Written as DNA, the CDR3 is TGTGCCAGCAGTTTATCCTACAGGGGGGACGAGCAGTACTTC.

This clonotype was seen a single time. The CDR3 region is CASSNLVGVVTEAFF. CDR3 DNA sequence: TGTGCCAGCAGCAATCTGGTGGGGGTAGTTACTGAAGCTTTCTTT. This rearrangement joins TRBV21-1 to TRBJ1-1; TRBD1, the D gene given by the table, was not confirmed from the DNA. TRBV21-1 is noted as a pseudogene. The CDR3 spans 15 residues.

This clonotype was observed at least ten times. The V and J genes are TRBV4-3 and TRBJ2-1, with D perhaps TRBD1 (6 bases). Germline loops: CDR1 LGHNA, CDR2 YSLEER. V shed 1 base and J shed 1 base, with 11 bases lying between them. The CDR3 consists of 16 residues. CDR3 sequence (DNA): TGCGCCAGCAGCCAAGTGCAGGGGAATTCCTACAATGAGCAGTTCTTC. Translated: CASSQVQGNSYNEQFF.

This clonotype was found many times. The chain employs TRBV12-3 or TRBV12-4 and TRBJ2-2; TRBD1 matches 7 bases. Trimming took 5 bases from V and 1 from J; bases not matched to a gene: 7. The CDR3 totals 16 residues. The CDR3 here is CASSPRQGWNTGELFF. The CDR3 DNA reads TGTGCCAGCAGTCCACGACAGGGATGGAACACCGGGGAGCTGTTTTTT.

This clonotype showed up many times. The rearrangement links TRBV7-2 to TRBJ2-2; 9 positions agree with TRBD1. This CDR3 region has 17 residues. The germline V gene has CDR1 SGHTA and CDR2 FQGNSA. J was trimmed by 0 bases and V by 5 bases; bases with no gene match: 7. CDR3 bases: TGTGCCAGCAGCCCCAGGGACAGGGCCGCGAACACCGGGGAGCTGTTTTTT. Protein product: CASSPRDRAANTGELFF. The complete variable domain, with remaining parts taken from reference TRBV7-2 and TRBJ2-2, reads GAGVSQSPSNKVTEKGKDVELRCDPISGHTALYWYRQSLGQGLEFLIYFQGNSAPDKSGLPSDRFSAERTGGSVSTLTIQRTQQEDSAVYLCASSPRDRAANTGELFFGEGSRLTVL.

The rearrangement joins TRBV4-1 to TRBJ1-1; 12 positions agree with TRBD1. V was clipped by 0 bases and J by 5 bases; unmatched bases: 7. The CDR3 totals 17 residues. Germline CDR1 reads MGHRA; CDR2 reads YSYEKL. CDR3 region: CASSQEERGQGATEAFF. CDR3 nucleotide sequence: TGCGCCAGCAGCCAAGAGGAGAGGGGACAGGGGGCGACTGAAGCTTTCTTT.